These T cell receptor beta chains were read from a single sample in a study of cytomegalovirus exposure and HLA in healthy donors. Measured with immunoSEQ multiplex PCR; TCRdb has only the in-frame clones, and not every one. The repertoire holds around 120,000 clones, about 75% seen once, with approximately 28% in the top ten. Sequencing used PBMCs. Source of these receptors: a man between 60 and 75 years old in good health and CMV-seropositive. The CDR3 runs from the conserved cysteine through the conserved F or W. The D gene is left open where the match is weak. Expanded clones are given a class, and other clones once, few, many or no size at all.

V gene: TRBV7-6
clone size: NA
J gene: TRBJ2-7
D gene: NA
CDR3 DNA: TGTGCCAGCAGCCACGGTAGCTACGAGCAGTACTTC
CDR3 protein: CASSHGSYEQYF

V gene: TRBV4-1
clone size: NA
J gene: TRBJ2-7
D gene: NA
CDR3 DNA: TGCGCCAGCAGCCAAGAACATCTTTCGGGCTACGAGCAGTACTTC
CDR3 protein: CASSQEHLSGYEQYF

V gene: TRBV6-5
clone size: NA
J gene: TRBJ2-3
D gene: TRBD1
CDR3 DNA: TGTGCCAGCAGTTACTCAGGGGGCTTAAGCACAGATACGCAGTATTTT
CDR3 protein: CASSYSGGLSTDTQYF

V gene: TRBV18
clone size: NA
J gene: TRBJ2-7
D gene: NA
CDR3 DNA: TGTGCCAGCTCACTAACGGACAAGGGGACCTACGAGCAGTACTTC
CDR3 protein: CASSLTDKGTYEQYF

V gene: TRBV7-3
clone size: NA
J gene: TRBJ2-2
D gene: NA
CDR3 DNA: TGTGCCAGCAGGGCAACAGTCAACACCGGGGAGCTGTTTTTT
CDR3 protein: CASRATVNTGELFF

V gene: TRBV11-2
clone size: NA
J gene: TRBJ1-1
D gene: NA
CDR3 DNA: TGTGCCAGCAGCTCTCGAGGGAACTTGAACACTGAAGCTTTCTTT
CDR3 protein: CASSSRGNLNTEAFF

V gene: TRBV19
clone size: once
J gene: TRBJ2-7
D gene: NA
CDR3 DNA: TGTGCCAGTAGTTTCGGACACCTCGGGCCTTACGAGCAGTACTTC
CDR3 protein: CASSFGHLGPYEQYF

V gene: TRBV19
clone size: NA
J gene: TRBJ2-5
D gene: TRBD1
CDR3 DNA: TGTGCCAGTAGTATGGGCCCGGGACAGGGTACGGAAGAGACCCAGTACTTC
CDR3 protein: CASSMGPGQGTEETQYF

V gene: TRBV5-1
clone size: once
J gene: TRBJ1-1
D gene: TRBD1
CDR3 DNA: TGCGCCAGCAGCCGGGGACAGATGAACACTGAAGCTTTCTTT
CDR3 protein: CASSRGQMNTEAFF

V gene: TRBV7-9
clone size: NA
J gene: TRBJ1-3
D gene: TRBD1
CDR3 DNA: TGTGCCAGCAGTTTCGGACAGGGCTTATTCGGAAACACCATATATTTT
CDR3 protein: CASSFGQGLFGNTIYF

V gene: TRBV6-6
clone size: once
J gene: TRBJ2-7
D gene: TRBD2
CDR3 DNA: TGTGCCAGCAGTCGCGGTGGGAGAGCGGGAGATGATGAGCAGTACTTC
CDR3 protein: CASSRGGRAGDDEQYF

V gene: TRBV5-1
clone size: NA
J gene: TRBJ2-7
D gene: TRBD2
CDR3 DNA: TGCGCCAGCAGCTTCGGACTAGCGGGAGTCAACATCTACGAGCAGTACTTC
CDR3 protein: CASSFGLAGVNIYEQYF

V gene: TRBV5-6
clone size: NA
J gene: TRBJ1-2
D gene: TRBD1
CDR3 DNA: TGTGCCAGCAGAAACTCCCGGGACAGTCCCTATGGCTACACCTTC
CDR3 protein: CASRNSRDSPYGYTF

V gene: TRBV5-1
clone size: few
J gene: TRBJ1-4
D gene: TRBD1
CDR3 DNA: TGCGCCAGCAGCCCAAATCCGACAGGGACTAATGAAAAACTGTTTTTT
CDR3 protein: CASSPNPTGTNEKLFF

V gene: TRBV28
clone size: few
J gene: TRBJ2-5
D gene: NA
CDR3 DNA: TGTGCCAGCAGGGCGGGGAAAGAGACCCAGTACTTC
CDR3 protein: CASRAGKETQYF

V gene: TRBV7-7
clone size: few
J gene: TRBJ2-5
D gene: TRBD2
CDR3 DNA: TGTGCTAGCAGCACTAGCGGGAGTGGGCGCGAGACCCAGTACTTC
CDR3 protein: CASSTSGSGRETQYF

V gene: TRBV19
clone size: NA
J gene: TRBJ2-7
D gene: NA
CDR3 DNA: TGTGCCAGTAGTAACAGGGTTTTCTCCTACGAGCAGTACTTC
CDR3 protein: CASSNRVFSYEQYF

V gene: TRBV5-6
clone size: few
J gene: TRBJ1-1
D gene: NA
CDR3 DNA: TGTGCCAGCAGCTCCGGCAGGGGTACCACTGAAGCTTTCTTT
CDR3 protein: CASSSGRGTTEAFF

V gene: TRBV19
clone size: once
J gene: TRBJ1-2
D gene: NA
CDR3 DNA: TGTGCCAGTAGTAGGCGGGGCTGGGGCTACACCTTC
CDR3 protein: CASSRRGWGYTF

V gene: TRBV19
clone size: few
J gene: TRBJ2-7
D gene: NA
CDR3 DNA: TGTGCCAGTAGTTCCCGCGACTCCTACGAGCAGTACTTC
CDR3 protein: CASSSRDSYEQYF

V gene: TRBV4-1
clone size: NA
J gene: TRBJ1-2
D gene: NA
CDR3 DNA: TGCGCCAGCAGCCAAGAGCGGGGAAGCGACTATGGCTACACCTTC
CDR3 protein: CASSQERGSDYGYTF

V gene: TRBV30
clone size: NA
J gene: TRBJ2-1
D gene: NA
CDR3 DNA: TGTGCCTGGAGTGCGGACAGCAATGAGCAGTTCTTC
CDR3 protein: CAWSADSNEQFF